This TCR beta chain was identified during a study of cytomegalovirus exposure and HLA in healthy donors. About the research overall: Earlier, almost 120 million unique TCR beta sequences were recovered from about 200 million T cells by an analysis. Of the donors genotyped, approximately 430 in all, about 80% fell in the Caucasian-associated ancestry cluster.

For this clone: Its target is unknown.

Whole-study findings and limits: In a later analysis, 16,951 TCR beta sequences were associated with HLA alleles at 0.05 false discovery rate. A prior analysis recorded that most TCR beta V segments were productive about 87% or about 30% of the time.

The CDR3 has 15 amino acids. Trimming took 3 bases from V and 6 from J; bases not matched to a gene: 6. The V gene's germline CDR1 is MDHEN and CDR2 SYDVKM. Primers included in the PCR were 60 Vbeta and 13 Jbeta primers. The repertoire was sequenced with immunoSEQ multiplex PCR; TCRdb's copy has only in-frame clones and lacks some. This table holds roughly 200,000 clones, about 80% found once. This clonotype was sampled from a man aged 25 to 45 in good health and CMV-seronegative. V is TRBV28 and J is TRBJ1-4; 8 positions match TRBD1. The sample comprised PBMCs. Here the CDR3 reads CASSFGAGGDEKLFF. CDR3 nucleotide sequence: TGTGCCAGCAGTTTTGGGGCAGGGGGCGATGAAAAACTGTTTTTT.